What follows are 8 T cell receptor beta chains derived from one specimen sequenced in a study of cytomegalovirus exposure and HLA in healthy donors (TCRdb year 2017). Libraries came from the immunoSEQ multiplex PCR assay. A mixture of 60 forward primers for TCR Vbeta segments and 13 reverse primers for TCR Jbeta segments was used in the multiplex PCR. The table was pulled from immuneACCESS by TCRdb, which kept in-frame rearrangements only. Such tables lose some clones; where checked, under half of the loss comes from unresolved V genes, and the rest has no known cause. The sample table contains 150,000 to 200,000 clones; only one count was recorded for around three quarters of them. The ten most abundant clones make up about 2.5% of the sample. Sequencing was done on a sample of PBMCs. The receptors were sampled from a woman in her fifties or sixties in good health and CMV-seronegative.

The chain uses TRBV9 and TRBJ2-6; unclear D gene. Trimming pared 4 bases from V and 2 bases from J, leaving 7 bases between. The V gene's germline CDR1 is SGDLS and CDR2 YYNGEE. The CDR3 has 14 amino acids. The CDR3 DNA sequence: TGTGCCAGCAGCACCCCTACTGGGGCCAACGTCCTGACTTTC. Translated: CASSTPTGANVLTF.

Points on this clone: The sample has other DNA sequences that encode this CDR3 too. The CDR3 region is CASSLNRNTEAFF. As DNA, the CDR3 is TGTGCCAGCAGTTTAAACAGGAACACTGAAGCTTTCTTT. The chain combines TRBV27 with TRBJ1-1; D is unclear. Looked up from germline, CDR1 is MNHEY and CDR2 is SMNVEV (reference sequence). The ends were cut back, 2 bases at V and 1 base at J, with 5 bases in the middle. The CDR3 is 13 amino acids.

As DNA, the CDR3 is TGTGCCAGCAGGACACAGGGGATTCCGAACTATGGCTACACCTTC. Its translation is CASRTQGIPNYGYTF. This chain joins TRBV27 and TRBJ1-2; 7 nucleotides line up with TRBD1. Germline V lookup: CDR1 MNHEY, CDR2 SMNVEV (reference sequence). The ends lost 6 bases at V and 2 bases at J; junction bases unmatched: 9. This CDR3 comprises 15 residues.

The chain is built from TRBV10-2 and TRBJ2-3; TRBD1 matches at 8 bases. This CDR3 contains 14 residues. Germline V gives CDR1 WSHSY, CDR2 SAAADI. V was pared by 4 bases and J by 1 base, with 1 base of the junction left unmatched. The CDR3 region has the DNA TGCGCCAGCAGTGTGACAGGGGGCACAGATACGCAGTATTTT. As protein: CASSVTGGTDTQYF.

The chain carries TRBV21-1 and TRBJ2-2; the table's D call TRBD2 went unverified against the DNA. TRBV21-1 is a pseudogene. This CDR3 is built from 14 residues. This chain's CDR3 is CASSLPRNYGELFF. In DNA form, the CDR3 reads TGTGCCAGCAGCTTGCCTCGGAACTACGGGGAGCTGTTTTTT.

This clone was detected a few times. This sequence joins TRBV9 and TRBJ1-3; no definite D call. In germline, CDR1 is SGDLS, CDR2 YYNGEE. V dropped 3 bases and J dropped 0 bases, with 13 bases sitting between them. This CDR3 region has 16 residues. In DNA form, the CDR3 reads TGTGCCAGCAGCGCCGATGCCCGCTACTCTGGAAACACCATATATTTT. Translated, it gives CASSADARYSGNTIYF.

This clone was detected once. The V gene is TRBV5-1, the J gene TRBJ1-2; D might be TRBD1 (5 bases). Germline V gene lookup returns CDR1 SGHRS and CDR2 YFSETQ. The CDR3 spans 16 residues. V lost 0 bases and J lost 5, with 17 bases in between. The CDR3 nucleotides are TGCGCCAGCAGCTTGGAGCAGGGCACTCACATTTATGGCTACACCTTC. Translating gives CASSLEQGTHIYGYTF.

This clone appeared once. V and J are TRBV7-9 and TRBJ1-5; D possibly corresponds to TRBD1 (6 bases). Germline V gene data show CDR1 as SEHNR and CDR2 as FQNEAQ (reference sequence). This CDR3 region has 16 residues. Trimming cost V 5 bases and J 5 bases, with 19 bases left between them. The CDR3: CASSPEPGQGHQPQHF. The CDR3 nucleotides are TGTGCCAGCAGCCCGGAACCGGGACAAGGGCATCAGCCCCAGCATTTT.